This T cell receptor (beta chain) was sequenced during a study of cytomegalovirus exposure and HLA in healthy donors. Study findings and constraints: Prior analysis indicated that the majority of TCR beta V segments exhibited productivity approximately 90% or approximately 30% of the time. TCR beta chain V- and J-gene trimming was linked, in a later analysis, to a missense variant in DCLRE1C. Exclusion applied to some V segments, including TRBV6-2 and TRBV6-3, as they were indistinguishable.

This CDR3 spans 17 amino acids. With 0 bases removed from V and 1 base from J, the gap between germline ends came to 13 bases. Germline-derived CDR1 and CDR2 are WSHSY and SAAADI. The donors (healthy individuals) were bone marrow donors. This clone was counted between two and nine times. The antigen is not known. Primers included in the PCR were 60 Vbeta and 13 Jbeta primers. Profiled with immunoSEQ multiplex PCR; TCRdb holds only in-frame clones, not every one. Of some 110,000 clones listed, about 69% are singletons. The source material was PBMCs. This TCR was sampled from a man in his forties in good health and CMV-seronegative. J is TRBJ1-3 and V is TRBV10-2; no firm D call. The CDR3 protein is CASSESGGPISGNTIYF. The CDR3 bases are TGCGCCAGCAGTGAGTCCGGCGGGCCGATTTCTGGAAACACCATATATTTT.